The 25 T cell receptor beta chains listed next were all sequenced from one sample in a study of T cells in localized non-small cell lung cancer. The method was immunoSEQ multiplex PCR; TCRdb's version includes in-frame clones alone and lacks a portion of them. The sample shows tens of thousands of clones, under 85% of them seen only once. The source was peripheral blood, collected before any cancer treatment. The origin of the receptors is a female donor of 60 years or more with stage II squamous cell lung carcinoma.

The chain uses TRBV27 and TRBJ2-5, with TRBD1 as a possible D gene (6 bases). The germline V gene encodes CDR1 MNHEY and CDR2 SMNVEV (reference sequence). The CDR3 is 16 amino acids. The V end lost 0 bases, the J end lost 0 bases, and 11 bases lay between the germline ends. This chain's CDR3 is CASSLSSGQHQETQYF. In nucleotides, the CDR3 is TGTGCCAGCAGTTTATCCAGCGGACAGCACCAAGAGACCCAGTACTTC.

The rearrangement links TRBV29-1 to TRBJ1-1, with D perhaps TRBD1 (6 bases). The germline V gene encodes CDR1 SQVTM and CDR2 ANQGSEA. Trimming took 7 bases from V and 5 from J, leaving 17 bases between them. The CDR3 runs to 13 residues. Written as DNA, the CDR3 is TGCAGCGCCCAAGGGGCGCAGGGGACTGAAGCTTTCTTT. Amino acids: CSAQGAQGTEAFF.

The chain combines TRBV27 with TRBJ1-1, with D perhaps matching TRBD1 (5 bases). CDR1 is MNHEY, CDR2 SMNVEV, per germline (reference sequence). Trimming left V 4 bases short and J 2 bases short, with 11 bases between. The CDR3 spans 14 residues. The CDR3: CASSSRGPNTEAFF. CDR3 DNA: TGTGCCAGCAGTTCTAGGGGCCCAAACACTGAAGCTTTCTTT.

The CDR3 spells CASSYRGQATEAFF. The CDR3 nucleotides are TGTGCCAGCAGTTACCGGGGGCAAGCCACTGAAGCTTTCTTT. The chain has TRBV6-5 and TRBJ1-1; a weak D match, TRBD1 (6 bases). This CDR3 contains 14 residues. V was pared by 2 bases and J by 4 bases, with 11 bases between. Germline V gene sequence: CDR1 MNHEY, CDR2 SVGAGI.

The CDR3 coding sequence is TGTGCCAGCGGGAGGGTAGGGTTGAACACTGAAGCTTTCTTT. Its translation: CASGRVGLNTEAFF. The chain is built from TRBV6-6 and TRBJ1-1; D not resolved. Trimming stripped 8 bases from V and 0 bases from J, with 13 bases between. Germline V CDR1 and CDR2: MNHNY, SVGAGI (reference sequence). The CDR3 extends over 14 amino acids.

The rearrangement uses TRBV9 and TRBJ2-1; possible D gene TRBD2, 5 bases. From germline, CDR1 is SGDLS and CDR2 YYNGEE. CDR3 size: 14 residues. The V gene lost 3 bases and the J gene lost 10 bases, with 17 bases spanning the gap. CDR3 sequence: CASSDRGQSGEQFF. CDR3 nucleotides: TGTGCCAGCAGCGACCGCGGGCAATCGGGGGAGCAGTTCTTC.

This clone was seen just once. This sequence joins TRBV5-4 and TRBJ1-4; tentative D call: TRBD1 (5 bases). Trimming took off 5 bases at V and 8 bases at J, with 13 bases between the two ends. This CDR3 contains 13 residues. From germline, CDR1 is SGHNT and CDR2 YYREEE (reference sequence). The CDR3 DNA follows: TGTGCCAGCAGTACTGGGGGTGTGGAAAAACTGTTTTTT. The encoded protein is CASSTGGVEKLFF.

This clone showed up just a few times. The chain recombines TRBV5-6 with TRBJ1-1; D unresolved. The CDR3 is made up of 14 amino acids. CDR1 is SGHDT, CDR2 YYEEEE, per germline. Trimming stripped 1 base from V and 6 bases from J, with 13 bases between. CDR3 loop: CASSLRDWQAEAFF. The CDR3 DNA reads TGTGCCAGCAGCTTGAGGGATTGGCAGGCTGAAGCTTTCTTT.

The chain couples TRBV7-2 to TRBJ2-3, with D perhaps being TRBD1 or TRBD2 (5 bases each). The germline gives CDR1 SGHTA, CDR2 FQGNSA. The CDR3 covers 14 residues. Trimming removed 5 bases from V and 6 bases from J, with 15 bases in between. CDR3 nucleotide sequence: TGTGCCAGCAGCCCCGGGGCGTCCCTGGATACGCAGTATTTT. It specifies CASSPGASLDTQYF.

This clone appeared a few times. The chain has TRBV14 and TRBJ2-5; tentatively, D is TRBD1 (5 bases). This CDR3 has 13 residues. Germline V CDR1 and CDR2: SGHDN, FVKESK. The V end lost 7 bases, the J end lost 2 bases, and 11 bases lay between the germline ends. CDR3 DNA: TGTGCCAGCAACCGACAGATACAAGAGACCCAGTACTTC. As protein: CASNRQIQETQYF.

The chain couples TRBV5-4 to TRBJ2-2; a weak D match, TRBD1 (6 bases). V lost 2 bases and J lost 8, with 19 bases in between. The V gene's germline CDR1 is SGHNT and CDR2 YYREEE (reference sequence). The CDR3 has 16 amino acids. The CDR3 DNA sequence: TGTGCCAGCAGCTTAGGATCAGGGGCAGCGCAGGGGGAGCTGTTTTTT. Encoded protein: CASSLGSGAAQGELFF.

V gene TRBV18 combines with J gene TRBJ1-4, with D maybe TRBD1 (6 bases). This CDR3 is 15 amino acids long. Germline V gives CDR1 KGHSH, CDR2 LQKENI. V shed 2 bases and J shed 2 bases, with 9 bases lying between them. Here the CDR3 reads CASSPSGGTNEKLFF. The CDR3 DNA sequence: TGTGCCAGCTCACCATCGGGGGGCACTAATGAAAAACTGTTTTTT.

The chain carries TRBV30 and TRBJ1-4; a possible D gene is TRBD1 (6 bases). CDR3 length: 13 residues. Germline V CDR1 and CDR2: GTSNPN, SVGIG (reference sequence). V was trimmed by 5 bases and J by 8 bases, leaving 15 bases between them. CDR3 sequence reads: CAWAPGANEKLFF. The CDR3 coding sequence is TGTGCCTGGGCCCCGGGGGCGAACGAAAAACTGTTTTTT.

This chain links TRBV6-4 with TRBJ2-7; TRBD1 agrees at 7 bases. The J segment lost 3 bases and the V segment lost 3 bases, leaving 5 bases of the junction unmatched. Germline CDR1 reads MRHNA; CDR2 reads SNTAGT. CDR3 size: 14 residues. In DNA form, the CDR3 reads TGTGCCAGCAGTGAAGGGCAGGGGGTCTACGAGCAGTACTTC. Its translation: CASSEGQGVYEQYF.

The chain recombines TRBV25-1 with TRBJ2-1; 8 bases align to TRBD1. The CDR3 sequence is 14 residues long. Germline V gene sequence: CDR1 MGHDK, CDR2 SYGVNS. The J segment lost 3 bases and the V segment lost 8 bases, leaving 6 bases of the junction unmatched. CDR3 sequence: CASLGQGHYNEQFF. DNA for the CDR3: TGTGCCAGCCTCGGACAGGGCCACTACAATGAGCAGTTCTTC.

The V call is TRBV7-2, the J call TRBJ2-3; D remains ambiguous. Between the trimmed V and J ends, which lost 5 bases and 3 bases, there was a span of 3 bases. Germline V gene data show CDR1 as SGHTA and CDR2 as FQGNSA. This CDR3 has 11 amino acids. The CDR3 here is CASSITDTQYF. In DNA, the CDR3 is TGTGCCAGCAGCATTACAGATACGCAGTATTTT.

The V gene is TRBV5-8, the J gene TRBJ2-1, with 8 bases that match TRBD1. Losses at the gene ends were 5 bases for V and 6 bases for J; bases not matched to a gene: 4. This CDR3 is built from 13 residues. The germline V gene encodes CDR1 SGHTS and CDR2 YDEGEE. CDR3 loop: CASSRDRFNEQFF. In DNA form, the CDR3 reads TGTGCCAGCAGTCGGGACAGGTTCAATGAGCAGTTCTTC.

The chain couples TRBV4-3 to TRBJ2-4, with D hard to call. The CDR3 is 13 residues long. The V end lost 4 bases, the J end lost 3 bases, and 7 bases lay between the germline ends. In germline, CDR1 is LGHNA, CDR2 YSLEER. CDR3 residues: CASSRNIKNIQYF. For the CDR3, the DNA is TGCGCCAGCAGCCGTAATATCAAAAACATTCAGTACTTC.

This chain joins TRBV19 and TRBJ2-3; D remains ambiguous. Germline assignment: CDR1 LNHDA and CDR2 SQIVND (reference sequence). Trimming removed 5 bases at V and 2 bases at J, with 8 bases between. CDR3 length equals 13 residues. CDR3 protein: CASSHYSTDTQYF. As DNA, the CDR3 is TGTGCCAGTAGTCACTATTCCACAGATACGCAGTATTTT.

The chain couples TRBV2 to TRBJ2-7; D is perhaps TRBD1 or TRBD2 (5 bases each). The CDR3 is 13 residues long. Germline CDR1 is SNHLY and CDR2 is FYNNEI. V lost 8 bases to trimming and J lost 1 base, with 12 bases between them. The CDR3 coding sequence is TGTGCCAGCGGCGGGCAGGGATCCTACGAGCAGTACTTC. Its protein is CASGGQGSYEQYF.

The rearrangement links TRBV7-6 to TRBJ2-7; D is uncertain. CDR3 size: 11 residues. V lost 0 bases to trimming and J lost 5 bases, with 2 bases between them. Germline CDR1 SGHVS, CDR2 FNYEAQ. For the CDR3, the DNA is TGTGCCAGCAGCTTAGCGAACGAGCAGTACTTC. Protein: CASSLANEQYF. Using reference TRBV7-6 and TRBJ2-7 for the parts outside the CDR3, the full variable domain is GAGVSQSPRYKVTKRGQDVALRCDPISGHVSLYWYRQALGQGPEFLTYFNYEAQQDKSGLPNDRFSAERPEGSISTLTIQRTEQRDSAMYRCASSLANEQYFGPGTRLTVT.

This rearrangement joins TRBV27 to TRBJ2-5; a weak D match, TRBD1 (6 bases). Germline lookup yields CDR1 MNHEY and CDR2 SMNVEV (reference sequence). CDR3 length: 13 residues. V was cut by 8 bases and J by 3 bases, with 13 bases left in between. CDR3 region: CASGHRDEETQYF. The CDR3 DNA follows: TGTGCCAGCGGACACAGGGACGAAGAGACCCAGTACTTC.

This chain uses TRBV9 with TRBJ2-1; D gene ambiguous. The CDR3 length is 15 residues. The V gene lost 2 bases and the J gene lost 2 bases, with 11 bases spanning the gap. Germline CDR1 and CDR2: SGDLS and YYNGEE. The CDR3 DNA follows: TGTGCCAGCAGCGTTGCCAGTGACCCCTACAATGAGCAGTTCTTC. This gives the protein CASSVASDPYNEQFF.

V gene TRBV2 combines with J gene TRBJ2-3; TRBD1 matches at 7 bases. Germline-derived CDR1 and CDR2 are SNHLY and FYNNEI. The CDR3 has 14 amino acids. The ends lost 3 bases at V and 2 bases at J; junction bases unmatched: 2. CDR3 residues: CASSETGHTDTQYF. The CDR3 coding sequence is TGTGCCAGCAGTGAGACAGGGCACACAGATACGCAGTATTTT.

The chain recombines TRBV5-1 with TRBJ2-5; perhaps D is TRBD1 or TRBD2 (5 bases each). The germline V and J ends were trimmed by 2 bases and 9 bases, with 14 bases remaining between them. Germline-derived CDR1 and CDR2 are SGHRS and YFSETQ. The CDR3 extends over 13 amino acids. This chain's CDR3 is CASSFDTLGAQYF. The CDR3 region has the DNA TGCGCCAGCAGCTTTGACACCCTGGGGGCCCAGTACTTC.